This T cell receptor beta chain was retrieved from a study of Ad26.COV2.S vaccination and SARS-CoV-2 variants. Notes on the study in general: Similar non-spike TCR breadth was seen in vaccine and placebo recipients. Spike-specific TCR breadth in vaccine recipients exceeded that seen in placebo recipients.

On this clone: The antigen remains unidentified.

Specified treatment: about 20 received Ad26.COV2.S at low or high dose, single or two shots; about 5 received placebo; per-sample allocation not given. Vaccine and placebo recipients were sampled on day 63 after the first injection. Produced via immunoSEQ multiplex PCR; TCRdb's table is partial and in-frame only. Among roughly 320,000 clones listed, roughly 84% were seen once. V was pared by 0 bases and J by 6 bases, with 15 bases between. Germline assignment: CDR1 SGHNT and CDR2 YYREEE (reference sequence). The CDR3 runs 15 residues. This clonotype originated in a person aged 18-65 years who received the Ad26.COV2.S COVID-19 vaccine or a placebo. Sequenced here: peripheral blood, sampled in a trial of Ad26.COV2.S vaccine versus placebo. This rearrangement joins TRBV5-4 to TRBJ1-1; possibly TRBD1 for D (6 bases). The CDR3 protein is CASSLAGDIGAEAFF. In nucleotides, the CDR3 is TGTGCCAGCAGCTTGGCCGGGGACATTGGCGCTGAAGCTTTCTTT.